A single T cell receptor (beta chain) is shown here with its context. What it binds is not known. The record originates from a study of Ad26.COV2.S vaccination and SARS-CoV-2 variants. Study conclusions and caveats: Across vaccine and placebo recipients, the breadth of non-spike TCRs was similar. Vaccinees reportedly had broad spike-specific CD8+ and CD4+ T cell responses. Using TCR breadth and depth analyses may have led to underestimated total T cell responses.

Indicated treatment: approximately 18 received Ad26.COV2.S at low or high dose, single or two shots; several received placebo; per-sample allocation not given. Day 63 after the first vaccine or placebo injection was the time point for sampling. An Ad26 vector that expressed Wuhan-strain SARS-CoV-2 spike constituted the vaccine. The method was immunoSEQ multiplex PCR; TCRdb's version includes in-frame clones alone and lacks a portion of them. This table has some 480,000 clones, around 90% appearing once. Per the germline V gene, CDR1 is LGHNA and CDR2 is YNFKEQ. The CDR3 is 15 residues long. V lost 0 bases to trimming and J lost 5 bases, with 13 bases between them.

This TCR was recovered from a person aged 18 to 65 who received the Ad26.COV2.S COVID-19 vaccine or a placebo. Sequenced here: peripheral blood, sampled in a trial of Ad26.COV2.S vaccine versus placebo. V gene TRBV4-2 combines with J gene TRBJ1-2; the D is unclear. The CDR3 region is CASSQDRAAPYGYTF. The CDR3 coding sequence is TGTGCCAGCAGCCAAGATAGGGCGGCCCCTTATGGCTACACCTTC.